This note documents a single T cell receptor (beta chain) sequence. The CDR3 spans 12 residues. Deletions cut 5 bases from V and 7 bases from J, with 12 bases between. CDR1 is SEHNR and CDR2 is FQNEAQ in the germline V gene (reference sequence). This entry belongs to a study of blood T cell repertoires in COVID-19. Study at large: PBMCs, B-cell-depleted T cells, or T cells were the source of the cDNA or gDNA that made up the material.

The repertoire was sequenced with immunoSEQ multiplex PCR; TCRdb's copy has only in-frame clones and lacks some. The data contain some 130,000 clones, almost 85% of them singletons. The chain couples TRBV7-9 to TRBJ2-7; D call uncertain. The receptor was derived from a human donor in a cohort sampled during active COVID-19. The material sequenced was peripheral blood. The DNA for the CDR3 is TGTGCCAGCAGCCATTCCGCTATTGAGCAGTACTTC. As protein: CASSHSAIEQYF.